The 19 T cell receptor beta chains given below trace back to one sample, sequenced in a study of blood T cell repertoires in COVID-19. Sequencing was performed with immunoSEQ multiplex PCR; in TCRdb, only in-frame clones are kept and a portion is missing. The table has 250,000 to 400,000 clones, 89% seen once. Sequenced: PBMCs or T cells enriched from blood (not recorded which). Receptors originate from a man in his sixties who had recovered from COVID-19.

This clone was seen a single time. The genes are TRBV28 and TRBJ2-7; TRBD1 is a possible D gene (7 bases). The CDR3 sequence is 15 residues long. V gave up 6 bases and J gave up 3 bases, with 18 bases separating them. CDR1 and CDR2 from the germline V gene are MDHEN and SYDVKM. CDR3 loop: CASSTGEGAGYEQYF. CDR3 bases: TGTGCCAGCAGCACGGGAGAGGGGGCAGGCTACGAGCAGTACTTC.

The chain couples TRBV9 to TRBJ2-1; weak D call: TRBD1 (5 bases). The germline V gene has CDR1 SGDLS and CDR2 YYNGEE. V dropped 3 bases and J dropped 8 bases, with 15 bases sitting between them. This CDR3 has 14 residues. CDR3: CASSAQVIADEQFF. The CDR3 DNA follows: TGTGCCAGCAGCGCACAGGTTATAGCAGATGAGCAGTTCTTC.

This clone was seen once. The rearrangement joins TRBV6-5 to TRBJ2-7; 7 bases align to TRBD1. V shed 2 bases and J 2 bases; nucleotides not matched to a gene: 3. The CDR3 length is 14 residues. Looked up from germline, CDR1 is MNHEY and CDR2 is SVGAGI. CDR3 coding DNA: TGTGCCAGCAGTTACAGGGGGCAGACCTACGAGCAGTACTTC. Residues: CASSYRGQTYEQYF.

The chain couples TRBV18 to TRBJ2-7; 9 bases are a match to TRBD1. This CDR3 is 13 amino acids long. Germline CDR1 KGHSH, CDR2 LQKENI. The V gene end was trimmed by 2 bases and the J gene end by 7 bases; junction bases not matched to a gene: 3. CDR3 sequence reads: CASSPGTGKEQYF. CDR3 in DNA: TGTGCCAGCTCACCAGGGACAGGGAAAGAGCAGTACTTC. Complete variable domain (other parts from reference TRBV18 and TRBJ2-7): NAGVMQNPRHLVRRRGQEARLRCSPMKGHSHVYWYRQLPEEGLKFMVYLQKENIIDESGMPKERFSAEFPKEGPSILRIQQVVRGDSAAYFCASSPGTGKEQYFGPGTRLTVT.

The chain joins TRBV24-1 to TRBJ2-1, with 7 bases lining up with TRBD2. The CDR3 has 16 residues. Germline CDR1 is KGHDR and CDR2 is SFDVKD. The V gene end was trimmed by 1 base and the J gene end by 2 bases; junction bases not matched to a gene: 4. CDR3 in amino acids: CATSDFSSGAYNEQFF. The CDR3 DNA reads TGTGCCACCAGTGATTTCTCTAGCGGAGCCTACAATGAGCAGTTCTTC.

The V gene is TRBV4-1, the J gene TRBJ2-7, with 9 bases identical to TRBD1. CDR1 is MGHRA and CDR2 is YSYEKL in the germline V gene. V was pared by 2 bases and J by 5 bases, with 7 bases of the junction left unmatched. The CDR3 is made up of 15 amino acids. CDR3 residues: CASSQRRQGVNEQYF. The DNA for the CDR3 is TGCGCCAGCAGCCAACGCAGACAGGGGGTAAACGAGCAGTACTTC.

V and J are TRBV11-2 and TRBJ2-7; D remains unclear. The CDR3 extends over 15 amino acids. CDR1 is SGHAT, CDR2 FQNNGV, per germline. Trimming pared 7 bases from V and 0 bases from J, leaving 16 bases between. In nucleotides, the CDR3 is TGTGCCAGCACCCCTACGGCGGTTAGCTCCTACGAGCAGTACTTC. This gives the protein CASTPTAVSSYEQYF. The full variable domain, in which reference TRBV11-2 and TRBJ2-7 provide the parts outside the CDR3, is EAGVAQSPRYKIIEKRQSVAFWCNPISGHATLYWYQQILGQGPKLLIQFQNNGVVDDSQLPKDRFSAERLKGVDSTLKIQPAKLEDSAVYLCASTPTAVSSYEQYFGPGTRLTVT.

This clone showed up just once. The chain employs TRBV28 and TRBJ2-7; 8 bases match TRBD1. This CDR3 has 16 residues. V shed 4 bases, J shed 2 bases, and the junction held 10 bases outside the gene matches. Germline V CDR1 and CDR2: MDHEN, SYDVKM. The CDR3 reads CASSSPAGTGAYEQYF. The CDR3 DNA follows: TGTGCCAGCAGTTCCCCCGCCGGGACAGGAGCCTACGAGCAGTACTTC. The full variable domain, in which reference TRBV28 and TRBJ2-7 provide the parts outside the CDR3, is DVKVTQSSRYLVKRTGEKVFLECVQDMDHENMFWYRQDPGLGLRLIYFSYDVKMKEKGDIPEGYSVSREKKERFSLILESASTNQTSMYLCASSSPAGTGAYEQYFGPGTRLTVT.

This chain connects TRBV12-3 or TRBV12-4 to TRBJ1-1; D not resolved. V gave up 4 bases and J gave up 1 base, with 7 bases separating them. The CDR3 runs 13 residues. The CDR3 loop reads CASSSTGNTEAFF. The CDR3 nucleotides are TGTGCCAGCAGTTCGACGGGGAACACTGAAGCTTTCTTT.

Here the CDR3 reads CSVDGRTGGYEQYF. Written as DNA, the CDR3 is TGCAGCGTTGATGGTAGGACAGGGGGCTACGAGCAGTACTTC. J is TRBJ2-7 and V is TRBV29-1; 10 nucleotides agree with TRBD1. V dropped 3 bases and J dropped 3; count of bases not matched to a gene: 5. The CDR3 extends over 14 amino acids. Per the germline V gene, CDR1 is SQVTM and CDR2 is ANQGSEA.

The chain joins TRBV3-1 (or the pseudogene TRBV3-2) to TRBJ2-2; D is undetermined. The V end was cut by 4 bases, the J end by 5 bases, with 8 bases between. Germline CDR1 LGHDT, CDR2 YNNKEL (reference sequence). The CDR3 has 13 residues. This chain's CDR3 is CASSPIRTGELFF. The CDR3 DNA sequence: TGTGCCAGCAGCCCCATCCGGACCGGGGAGCTGTTTTTT.

V and J are TRBV3-1 (or the pseudogene TRBV3-2) and TRBJ2-1; the match to TRBD1 covers 8 bases. CDR1 LGHDT and CDR2 YNNKEL come from the germline V gene (reference sequence). Germline trimming cut 2 bases from V and 4 bases from J; bases unmatched to any gene: 7. CDR3 length: 16 amino acids. The CDR3 here is CASSQHGDRWYNEQFF. In DNA, the CDR3 is TGTGCCAGCAGCCAACACGGGGACAGGTGGTACAATGAGCAGTTCTTC.

The chain links TRBV28 to TRBJ2-7; 9 bases match TRBD1. Germline trimming cut 3 bases from V and 4 bases from J; bases unmatched to any gene: 4. Germline loops: CDR1 MDHEN, CDR2 SYDVKM. This CDR3 has 14 residues. The CDR3: CASSFETGGYEQYF. In DNA form, the CDR3 reads TGTGCCAGCAGTTTTGAGACAGGGGGGTACGAGCAGTACTTC.

The chain employs TRBV6-1 and TRBJ2-3; TRBD2 might be the D (6 bases). Germline lookup yields CDR1 MNHNS and CDR2 SASEGT. Trimming shortened V by 2 bases and J by 5 bases, and 11 bases separated the two germline ends. The CDR3 consists of 14 residues. The CDR3 here is CASSEYLRGDTQYF. CDR3 in DNA: TGTGCCAGCAGTGAATATCTGCGGGGAGATACGCAGTATTTT.

V usage is TRBV7-9 and J usage is TRBJ1-4; D is perhaps TRBD1 (5 bases). This CDR3 region has 15 residues. Per germline, CDR1 SEHNR and CDR2 FQNEAQ (reference sequence). Trimming left V 1 base short and J 7 bases short, with 13 bases between. CDR3 coding DNA: TGTGCCAGCAGCTTAGGGCAGGGTATGGGTGAAAAACTGTTTTTT. It yields the protein CASSLGQGMGEKLFF.

The V call is TRBV7-9, the J call TRBJ2-2, with 9 bases aligning to TRBD1. Germline V gene lookup returns CDR1 SEHNR and CDR2 FQNEAQ (reference sequence). This CDR3 spans 15 amino acids. Germline trimming cut 6 bases from V and 5 bases from J; bases unmatched to any gene: 7. The CDR3 coding sequence is TGTGCCAGCAGAGCCGGGACAGGGCCAACCGGGGAGCTGTTTTTT. As protein: CASRAGTGPTGELFF.

Only one count was recorded for this clone. The chain combines TRBV27 with TRBJ2-7; 13 bases fit TRBD2. V lost 2 bases, J lost 6 bases, and 7 bases stayed unmatched. The CDR3 runs 16 residues. The V gene's germline CDR1 is MNHEY and CDR2 SMNVEV (reference sequence). CDR3 region: CASSLILAGGSVEQYF. The CDR3 nucleotides are TGTGCCAGCAGTTTAATACTAGCGGGAGGGTCGGTCGAGCAGTACTTC.

The CDR3 nucleotides read TGTGCCAGCAGCGTGACCGCCGGGACAGGGTTGTTCGAGCAGTACTTC. It codes for CASSVTAGTGLFEQYF. The chain has TRBV9 and TRBJ2-7; 9 bases line up with TRBD1. Germline CDR1 SGDLS, CDR2 YYNGEE. The CDR3 length is 16 residues. V lost 2 bases, J lost 6 bases, and 12 bases stayed unmatched.

V usage is TRBV6-5 and J usage is TRBJ2-5; the match to TRBD2 covers 12 bases. The CDR3 contains 16 residues. V shed 4 bases, J shed 4 bases, and the junction held 7 bases outside the gene matches. Germline V lookup: CDR1 MNHEY, CDR2 SVGAGI. The CDR3 coding sequence is TGTGCCAGCAGTTCTCGACTAGCGGGAGCCCCAGAGACCCAGTACTTC. Protein product: CASSSRLAGAPETQYF.